The sequence of this T cell receptor (beta chain) was determined in a study of spatial heterogeneity in lung cancer (dated by TCRdb to 2018 to 2020). General notes on the study: Beta-chain transcripts were consistently detected in greater numbers than alpha-chain transcripts, which likely reflects a higher abundance of beta-chain transcripts. In tumor regions, TCR transcript counts showed a strong correlation with a T cell transcriptional module score from matched bulk RNA-seq. In the raw uncorrected reads, each unique combination of TCR and UMI appeared on average more than ten times. In non-small cell lung cancer, the study made a quantitative comparison of TCR alpha and beta repertoires among multiple tumor regions, matched nontumor lung and blood. The study linked features of the TCR repertoire to counts of nonsynonymous mutations, which were determined by whole-exome sequencing of tumor tissue. At surgery, roughly 220 tumor regions, 63 to 70 matched nontumor lung samples and more than 50 PBMC samples were TCR-sequenced for both alpha and beta chains.

V is shortened by 6 bases, J by 7 bases, and the region joining them spans 10 bases. Per the germline V gene (reference sequence), DFQATT is the CDR1 and SNEGSKA is the CDR2. The CDR3 runs 11 residues from the cysteine to the phenylalanine. Left in the record is the CDR3 DNA by itself, 33 bases read in frame from the first base. Summary of the overall study and its limitations: The tumor nonsynonymous mutation count correlated with the number of expanded intratumoral alpha and beta TCRs. Additional single-cell paired TCR alpha and beta sequencing was considered necessary to confirm, at a functional level, the hypothesis that regional TCRs recognize regional mutations. The count of ubiquitous expanded TCRs correlated with the count of ubiquitous nonsynonymous mutations, and the count of regional expanded TCRs correlated with the count of regional nonsynonymous mutations. TCR-seq coverage of tumor T cells was estimated to be only around 7.3% for alpha chains and more than 11% for beta chains.

Explained via the paper, the time point label denotes: sample taken at primary tumor resection. Donors were around 69 patients with early-stage, untreated non-small cell lung cancer from the lung TRACERx cohort. Whole RNA extracted from tumor and nontumor lung tissue, or from cryopreserved PBMC samples, was used for TCR sequencing without cell sorting. Only patients for whom sufficient RNA was available from at least two tumor regions were selected for TCR sequencing. A lung pathologist reviewed the tumor and adjacent nontumor lung specimens before the specimens were selected. This clonotype appeared a few times. The antigen it recognizes is unknown. No much larger clonotype is one base removed from it; base qualities were not supplied. Being off target in a library aimed at alpha chains, this beta chain has a size of little meaning. Library creation used 5' RACE. Instrument on record: NextSeq 500. In the TCR library protocol, a unique molecular identifier was attached to each TCR cDNA molecule so that PCR and sequencing errors could be corrected. As for the authors' bioinformatics: Decombinator tools were used for TCR identification, UMI-based error correction and CDR3 extraction. TCRs above a frequency of 2 per 1,000, corresponding to the top 1% of the tumor frequency distribution, were defined as expanded. Expanded tumor TCRs were classed as regional if statistically deemed absent (corrected P<0.05) from at least one tumor region, otherwise ubiquitous. Renyi diversity was computed with the R vegan package after each repertoire had been subsampled 100 times to 5,000 TCRs. To build CDR3 similarity networks, amino acid triplet string-kernel similarity was used, and CDR3s were connected when their pairwise similarity was above 0.82. The public reads were reanalyzed by TCRdb: fastp trimming at Q25, MiXCR alignment, in-frame beta chains only. Merged by CDR3 protein, the rows form single entries marked with the most common genes and DNA. The V and J calls reflect TCRdb's pipeline rather than the authors' work. The sample profile shows some 9,800 distinct CDR3 sequences; roughly half of them were found once. The ten largest clones represent roughly 28% of the sample.

The chain employs TRBV20-1 and TRBJ2-1; there is no confident call for the D gene. The TCR sequence derives from a female donor with early-stage non-small cell lung cancer. The specimen was lung tumor tissue, collected at surgery. The CDR3: CSAPSRNEQFF. The DNA is as follows: TGCAGTGCCCCATCGAGGAATGAGCAGTTCTTC.